Listed here are 22 T cell receptor beta chains from one sample, sequenced in a study of cytomegalovirus exposure and HLA in healthy donors. A multiplex PCR was run with 60 Vbeta primers and 13 Jbeta primers. Assay used: immunoSEQ multiplex PCR; TCRdb lists only in-frame clones, some missing. Here the sample spans roughly 230,000 clones, roughly 85% being singletons. Input material: PBMCs. The receptor set was obtained from a girl under 10 years old in good health and CMV-seronegative.

This sequence joins TRBV10-3 and TRBJ2-5; 7 bases line up with TRBD2. V was clipped by 8 bases and J by 2 bases; unmatched bases: 5. Germline V CDR1 and CDR2: ENHRY, SYGVKD. The CDR3 covers 13 residues. The CDR3: CAISWGGQETQYF. In DNA, the CDR3 is TGTGCCATCTCATGGGGGGGGCAAGAGACCCAGTACTTC.

The chain links TRBV6-5 to TRBJ2-6; D gene unclear. The CDR3 contains 15 residues. Between the trimmed V and J ends, which lost 2 bases and 0 bases, there was a span of 5 bases. The germline CDR1 and CDR2 sequences are MNHEY and SVGAGI. The CDR3 region is CASSYIGSGANVLTF. For the CDR3, the DNA is TGTGCCAGCAGTTACATCGGCTCTGGGGCCAACGTCCTGACTTTC.

The chain recombines TRBV10-3 with TRBJ2-7, with 9 bases fitting TRBD1. Germline V gene sequence: CDR1 ENHRY, CDR2 SYGVKD. The CDR3 has 12 amino acids. V lost 8 bases and J lost 6; bases outside the gene matches: 5. In DNA, the CDR3 is TGTGCCATCCGAAGACAGGGGGGCGAGCAGTACTTC. This codes for CAIRRQGGEQYF.

This clone was seen just once. An end of the junction differs from the germline gene, which may be a read error. The V gene is TRBV9, the J gene TRBJ2-2; D not resolved. The CDR3 consists of 12 residues. CDR1 is SGDLS, CDR2 YYNGEE, per germline. The CDR3 loop is CAGSTSGGELFF. DNA of the CDR3: TGTGCCGGCAGCACCAGTGGCGGGGAGCTGTTTTTT.

This rearrangement joins TRBV6-1 to TRBJ1-4, with 8 bases identical to TRBD1. The CDR3 spans 14 residues. With 4 bases clipped from V and 3 bases from J, the junction kept 1 base outside the gene matches. CDR1 MNHNS and CDR2 SASEGT come from the germline V gene. The CDR3 nucleotides are TGTGCCAGCAGTGCACAGGGGGCTAATGAAAAACTGTTTTTT. Translated: CASSAQGANEKLFF.

This clone was seen just once. V and J are TRBV4-2 and TRBJ2-1; 8 bases fit TRBD2. V was pared by 0 bases and J by 4 bases, with 5 bases of the junction left unmatched. Germline CDR1 is LGHNA and CDR2 is YNFKEQ. The CDR3 is 16 amino acids. CDR3 residues: CASSQERTGGYNEQFF. CDR3 bases: TGTGCCAGCAGCCAAGAAAGGACGGGGGGGTACAATGAGCAGTTCTTC.

The rearrangement joins TRBV10-2 to TRBJ2-1; D possibly corresponds to TRBD2 (6 bases). Trimming took off 8 bases at V and 9 bases at J, with 8 bases between the two ends. The V gene's germline CDR1 is WSHSY and CDR2 SAAADI. The CDR3 extends over 10 amino acids. CDR3 DNA: TGCGCCAGCGGGGGAGGTGAGCAGTTCTTC. Translated, it gives CASGGGEQFF.

The chain links TRBV5-8 to TRBJ2-2; 7 positions match TRBD1. Germline CDR1 is SGHTS and CDR2 is YDEGEE. With 4 bases clipped from V and 1 base from J, the junction kept 4 bases outside the gene matches. This CDR3 region has 15 residues. DNA for the CDR3: TGTGCCAGCAGCCCCCGGACAGGGAACACCGGGGAGCTGTTTTTT. Its translation: CASSPRTGNTGELFF. Supplemented by reference TRBV5-8 and TRBJ2-2, the full variable domain reads EAGVTQSPTHLIKTRGQQATLRCSPISGHTSVYWYQQALGLGLQFLLWYDEGEERNRGNFPPRFSGRQFPNYSSELNVNALELEDSALYLCASSPRTGNTGELFFGEGSRLTVL.

V usage is TRBV11-2 and J usage is TRBJ1-6; D possibly corresponds to TRBD1 (5 bases). Germline V gene data show CDR1 as SGHAT and CDR2 as FQNNGV. Trimming cost V 5 bases and J 7 bases, with 12 bases left between them. This CDR3 comprises 14 residues. Here the CDR3 reads CASSHRGANSPLHF. CDR3 bases: TGTGCCAGCAGCCATAGGGGCGCGAATTCACCCCTCCACTTT.

The rearrangement joins TRBV6-1 to TRBJ1-2, with 8 bases matching TRBD1. After removal of 8 bases from V and 3 bases from J, the junction contained 5 bases not matched to a gene. CDR1 and CDR2 (germline): MNHNS, SASEGT. This CDR3 region has 13 residues. The CDR3 DNA reads as TGTGCCAGCGGACAGGGAAGGTACTATGGCTACACCTTC. As protein: CASGQGRYYGYTF.

The chain has TRBV5-8 and TRBJ1-2, with TRBD1 matching 8 bases. After removal of 1 base from V and 4 bases from J, the junction contained 6 bases not matched to a gene. Germline V gene lookup returns CDR1 SGHTS and CDR2 YDEGEE. The CDR3 length is 15 residues. The CDR3 DNA is TGTGCCAGCAGCTTGTCACCAACAGGGGGCTATGGCTACACCTTC. As protein: CASSLSPTGGYGYTF.

V and J are TRBV5-1 and TRBJ2-5; 16 bases agree with TRBD2. There are 17 residues in the CDR3. Germline trimming cut 4 bases from V and 4 bases from J; bases unmatched to any gene: 7. The germline V gene encodes CDR1 SGHRS and CDR2 YFSETQ. The CDR3 region has the DNA TGCGCCAGCAGCACCGGGACTAGCGGGGGGGCCAGAGAGACCCAGTACTTC. Translated, it gives CASSTGTSGGARETQYF.

J is TRBJ2-5 and V is TRBV6-6; D remains ambiguous. Germline V gives CDR1 MNHNY, CDR2 SVGAGI (reference sequence). Trimming took off 6 bases at V and 5 bases at J, with 16 bases between the two ends. The CDR3 sequence is 14 residues long. The CDR3 region is CASSHTGGPETQYF. Here the CDR3 DNA reads TGTGCCAGCAGCCATACCGGTGGGCCCGAGACCCAGTACTTC.

This chain uses TRBV2 with TRBJ2-7; tentative D call: TRBD2 (7 bases). Per germline, CDR1 SNHLY and CDR2 FYNNEI. The V and J ends lost 5 bases and 2 bases respectively, with 13 bases between them. This CDR3 has 14 residues. The CDR3 coding sequence is TGTGCCAGCAGTACTCGCGGGGGCACCTACGAGCAGTACTTC. It specifies CASSTRGGTYEQYF.

The chain has TRBV19 and TRBJ2-1; TRBD2 is a possible D gene (7 bases). With 3 bases removed from V and 6 bases from J, the gap between germline ends came to 12 bases. This CDR3 has 14 residues. In germline, CDR1 is LNHDA, CDR2 SQIVND (reference sequence). The CDR3, as DNA: TGTGCCAGTAGTATGGGGGCGGGGGCCAATGAGCAGTTCTTC. This gives the protein CASSMGAGANEQFF.

V is TRBV6-5 and J is TRBJ2-7, with a tentative D call TRBD1 (5 bases). V was trimmed by 5 bases and J by 0 bases, leaving 8 bases between them. The CDR3 length is 13 residues. CDR1 and CDR2 from the germline V gene are MNHEY and SVGAGI. The CDR3 DNA follows: TGTGCCAGCAGTGACAGTCTCTCCTACGAGCAGTACTTC. Its protein is CASSDSLSYEQYF.

The J gene is TRBJ1-6, the V gene TRBV6-1; 7 nucleotides agree with TRBD1. The CDR3 is made up of 13 amino acids. V lost 11 bases and J lost 9; bases outside the gene matches: 10. Germline V gene data show CDR1 as MNHNS and CDR2 as SASEGT. The CDR3 nucleotides read TGTGCCGGGGAGACAGGGCGGGGTTCACCCCTCCACTTT. Its translation: CAGETGRGSPLHF.

As regards this clone: Other DNA sequences within the sample encode an identical CDR3. This chain connects TRBV13 to TRBJ1-3, with TRBD1 matching 7 bases. This CDR3 has 15 amino acids. Germline V CDR1 and CDR2: PRHDT, FYEKMQ (reference sequence). J gave up 4 bases and V 6 bases, and 9 bases lay outside the gene matches. The CDR3 region is CASSYGQGEGNTIYF. The DNA of the CDR3 is TGTGCCAGCAGTTACGGGCAGGGGGAGGGAAACACCATATATTTT.

The J gene is TRBJ1-1, the V gene TRBV4-1; D possibly corresponds to TRBD1 (6 bases). V was pared by 4 bases and J by 8 bases, with 26 bases between. CDR3 length: 17 amino acids. Germline-derived CDR1 and CDR2 are MGHRA and YSYEKL. The CDR3 sequence is CASSPSPASGGQREAFF. For the CDR3, the DNA is TGCGCCAGCAGCCCGAGCCCAGCTTCGGGGGGGCAGCGCGAAGCTTTCTTT.

The rearrangement joins TRBV5-1 to TRBJ2-3; 7 nucleotides line up with TRBD2. This CDR3 is built from 18 residues. After removal of 0 bases from V and 1 base from J, the junction contained 11 bases not matched to a gene. In germline, CDR1 is SGHRS, CDR2 YFSETQ. Written as DNA, the CDR3 is TGCGCCAGCAGCTTGGTGGGCCCTAGCGGTCGGGGCACAGATACGCAGTATTTT. Amino acid sequence: CASSLVGPSGRGTDTQYF.

V is TRBV15 and J is TRBJ2-1, with 8 bases lining up with TRBD2. This CDR3 is 19 amino acids long. The V gene end was trimmed by 1 base and the J gene end by 12 bases; junction bases not matched to a gene: 23. Germline assignment: CDR1 LNHNV and CDR2 YYDKDF (reference sequence). The CDR3, as DNA: TGTGCCACCAGCAGAGCCCTGGGACTATCGGGAGGGCCGGGAGATGCGCAGTTCTTC. This sequence encodes CATSRALGLSGGPGDAQFF.

The chain couples TRBV5-1 to TRBJ2-2; TRBD2 matches 9 bases. Unmatched junction bases numbered 0, after V lost 0 bases and J lost 0 bases. Germline assignment: CDR1 SGHRS and CDR2 YFSETQ. This CDR3 is built from 16 residues. The chain's CDR3 is CASSLASGANTGELFF. CDR3 nucleotides: TGCGCCAGCAGCTTGGCTAGCGGGGCGAACACCGGGGAGCTGTTTTTT. Full variable domain (outside the CDR3, taken from reference TRBV5-1 and TRBJ2-2): KAGVTQTPRYLIKTRGQQVTLSCSPISGHRSVSWYQQTPGQGLQFLFEYFSETQRNKGNFPGRFSGRQFSNSRSEMNVSTLELGDSALYLCASSLASGANTGELFFGEGSRLTVL.